Each of the 29 T cell receptor beta chains below was sequenced from the same sample in a study of CD8+CD57+ T cells in acquired aplastic anemia. CDR3 and TCR beta VDJ profiling relied on genomic DNA as the template. MiXCR was run by TCRdb on the reads, yielding one entry per CDR3 protein. The sample carries about 180,000 distinct CDR3 sequences, about half recorded once. The sequenced sample was sorted CD4+, CD8+, or CD8+CD57+ T cells (not recorded which) from PBMCs. These receptors all come from a human donor in good health.

A note on this clonotype: A read error may account for a junction end that differs from germline. This rearrangement joins TRBV5-8 to TRBJ2-5; 8 bases are a match to TRBD2. The CDR3 contains 14 residues. Germline V CDR1 and CDR2: SGHTS, YDEGEE. The CDR3 loop is CASSTGGAGETQYF. The CDR3 DNA sequence: TGTGCCAGCAGCACCGGGGGGGCCGGGGAGACCCAGTATTTC.

The table lists this clonotype with a few counts. The CDR3 protein is CASSALAGITHANEQFF. The CDR3, as DNA: TGTGCCAGCAGCGCCCTGGCGGGAATAACTCATGCGAATGAGCAGTTCTTC. The J gene is TRBJ2-1, the V gene TRBV6-1; D possibly corresponds to TRBD2 (6 bases). Trimming took off 6 bases at V and 7 bases at J, with 25 bases between the two ends. Per germline, CDR1 MNHNS and CDR2 SASEGT. This CDR3 is built from 17 residues.

This clonotype occurred a few times. The chain has TRBV11-2 and TRBJ2-5; the D gene is possibly TRBD1 (6 bases). This CDR3 has 16 amino acids. V gave up 5 bases and J gave up 5 bases, with 21 bases separating them. Germline CDR1 SGHAT, CDR2 FQNNGV. The CDR3 bases are TGTGCCAGCAGCATCAGGCCTAGAGGGGGTCGGGAGACCCAGTACTTC. Protein: CASSIRPRGGRETQYF.

The V and J genes are TRBV20-1 and TRBJ2-5, with D perhaps TRBD2 (6 bases). Looked up from germline, CDR1 is DFQATT and CDR2 is SNEGSKA (reference sequence). V was cut by 1 base and J by 7 bases, with 13 bases left in between. The CDR3 is 13 residues long. CDR3 DNA: TGCAGTGCTAGAGGGGAGGAGGTTGGGACCCAGTACTTC. This translates into CSARGEEVGTQYF.

Many counts were recorded for this clonotype. The chain links TRBV5-1 to TRBJ1-1; the D is unclear. This CDR3 region has 14 residues. V lost 0 bases and J lost 1, with 7 bases in between. Germline V gives CDR1 SGHRS, CDR2 YFSETQ. Written as DNA, the CDR3 is TGCGCCAGCAGCTTGGTTTCGGGGAACACTGAAGCTTTCTTT. Encoded protein: CASSLVSGNTEAFF.

This clonotype appeared many times. The CDR3 DNA is TGTGCCACCGGAGGGGAGACCCAGTACTTC. Translated, it gives CATGGETQYF. The V and J genes are TRBV10-3 and TRBJ2-5; D is perhaps TRBD2 (6 bases). V was shortened by 10 bases and J by 5 bases, with 8 bases between the two germline ends. The CDR3 has 10 amino acids. Germline CDR1 is ENHRY and CDR2 is SYGVKD.

V and J are TRBV7-9 and TRBJ1-1, with D uncertain. Germline V CDR1 and CDR2: SEHNR, FQNEAQ (reference sequence). The CDR3 runs 13 residues. The ends were cut back, 3 bases at V and 3 bases at J, with 8 bases in the middle. The CDR3 reads CASSLVGYTEAFF. CDR3 DNA: TGTGCCAGCAGCTTGGTAGGGTACACTGAAGCTTTCTTT.

J is TRBJ2-1 and V is TRBV5-6; the D gene is possibly TRBD1 (6 bases). The CDR3 is 14 residues long. Trimming left V 4 bases short and J 6 bases short, with 14 bases between. In germline, CDR1 is SGHDT, CDR2 YYEEEE. CDR3 nucleotides: TGTGCCAGCAGCCTCCAGGACAGCCTCAATGAGCAGTTCTTC. Its translation is CASSLQDSLNEQFF.

This clonotype has only one observation. V is TRBV9 and J is TRBJ2-2, with D possibly TRBD2 on 6 matching bases. Germline V gene data show CDR1 as SGDLS and CDR2 as YYNGEE. The CDR3 is 15 residues long. V was clipped by 3 bases and J by 3 bases, with 12 bases between them. The CDR3 spells CASSAGTGDTGELFF. In DNA, the CDR3 is TGTGCCAGCAGCGCTGGGACTGGGGACACCGGGGAGCTGTTTTTT.

J is TRBJ2-1 and V is TRBV24-1, with TRBD2 as a possible D gene (5 bases). Looked up from germline, CDR1 is KGHDR and CDR2 is SFDVKD. The CDR3 sequence is 16 residues long. Trimming pared 1 base from V and 0 bases from J, leaving 9 bases between. For the CDR3, the DNA is TGTGCCACCAGTGATTTTAGCGCGACCTCCTACAATGAGCAGTTCTTC. Protein sequence: CATSDFSATSYNEQFF.

Concerning this clonotype: A much bigger clone sits one base away, suggesting this may be a read error. The J gene is TRBJ1-1, the V gene TRBV6-1; maybe TRBD1 (6 bases). V was cut by 7 bases and J by 6 bases, with 18 bases left in between. CDR3 length equals 14 residues. Germline V lookup: CDR1 MNHNS, CDR2 SASEGT. The CDR3 protein is CASMTVCRGAEAFF. In DNA form, the CDR3 reads TGTGCCAGCATGACGGTTTGCAGGGGAGCTGAAGCTTTCTTT.

About this clonotype itself: Just one base apart from a much larger clone, this may be a read error. In this CDR3 the conserved last residue, phenylalanine or tryptophan, is missing, so a read error is likely. This chain joins TRBV7-8 and TRBJ1-2; 10 nucleotides align to TRBD1. In germline, CDR1 is SGHVS, CDR2 FQNEAQ. The V segment lost 1 base and the J segment 4 bases; nucleotides outside the gene matches: 12. This CDR3 is built from 18 residues. The CDR3 reads CASSLVIRTGGTGYGYTS. Written as DNA, the CDR3 is TGTGCCAGCAGCTTAGTAATCCGGACAGGGGGAACTGGCTATGGCTACACCTCC.

This clonotype was picked up a small number of times. CDR3 in DNA: TGTGCCACCAGCAGGGGGACGGCTAGCACAGATACGCAGTATTTT. Protein sequence: CATSRGTASTDTQYF. This chain uses TRBV15 with TRBJ2-3, with D perhaps assigned TRBD1 or TRBD2 (5 bases each). Germline CDR1 reads LNHNV; CDR2 reads YYDKDF (reference sequence). The CDR3 runs to 15 residues. V lost 3 bases, J lost 0 bases, and 10 bases lay in between.

The genes are TRBV6-1 and TRBJ2-7; no firm D call. The CDR3 has 16 residues. V was cut by 7 bases and J by 2 bases, with 21 bases left in between. Germline loops: CDR1 MNHNS, CDR2 SASEGT. The CDR3 protein is CASMGISWASTYEQYF. CDR3 DNA: TGTGCCAGCATGGGAATTTCGTGGGCCTCAACCTACGAGCAGTACTTC.

For the CDR3, the DNA is TGTGCCAGCAGCCGGGGACGGTCGAGCGAGCAGTACTTC. This gives the protein CASSRGRSSEQYF. The chain carries TRBV11-3 and TRBJ2-7, with D perhaps given as TRBD1 or TRBD2 (5 bases each). Trimming left V 5 bases short and J 6 bases short, with 14 bases between. Germline CDR1 reads SGHNT; CDR2 reads YENEEA. The CDR3 loop spans 13 amino acids.

This clonotype was seen a handful of times. The chain joins TRBV6-2 or TRBV6-3 to TRBJ2-1; D uncertain. In germline, CDR1 is MNHEY, CDR2 SVGEGT. The CDR3 is 14 residues long. The ends were cut back, 0 bases at V and 9 bases at J, with 12 bases in the middle. The CDR3 bases are TGTGCCAGCAGTTACTCTAAAACTAACGGTGAGCAGTTCTTC. Amino acids: CASSYSKTNGEQFF.

V gene TRBV7-6 combines with J gene TRBJ2-5; TRBD2 aligns across 11 bases. Unmatched junction bases numbered 11, after V lost 3 bases and J lost 5 bases. Germline values: CDR1 SGHVS, CDR2 FNYEAQ. The CDR3 has 17 residues. The CDR3 loop is CASSLASSGGAGETQYF. The CDR3 DNA follows: TGTGCCAGCAGCTTGGCGAGTAGCGGGGGGGCCGGCGAGACCCAGTACTTC. The full variable domain, in which reference TRBV7-6 and TRBJ2-5 provide the parts outside the CDR3, is GAGVSQSPRYKVTKRGQDVALRCDPISGHVSLYWYRQALGQGPEFLTYFNYEAQQDKSGLPNDRFSAERPEGSISTLTIQRTEQRDSAMYRCASSLASSGGAGETQYFGPGTRLLVL.

This clonotype was counted ten times or more. This rearrangement joins TRBV2 to TRBJ2-2, with 7 bases matching TRBD1. The CDR3 consists of 13 residues. The ends lost 8 bases at V and 5 bases at J; junction bases unmatched: 5. Germline V CDR1 and CDR2: SNHLY, FYNNEI. In DNA form, the CDR3 reads TGTGCCAGCGGGGCAGGGGGAACCGGGGAGCTGTTTTTT. Translation: CASGAGGTGELFF.

This chain connects TRBV19 to TRBJ1-5; D is undetermined. CDR1 and CDR2 (germline): LNHDA, SQIVND (reference sequence). The germline V and J ends were trimmed by 4 bases and 7 bases, with 14 bases remaining between them. This CDR3 comprises 14 residues. CDR3 in amino acids: CASSNRVHTQPQHF. CDR3 nucleotides: TGTGCCAGTAGTAACCGGGTCCACACGCAGCCCCAGCATTTT.

This clonotype was counted at least ten times. V usage is TRBV19 and J usage is TRBJ2-5, with 9 bases identical to TRBD2. The junction had 12 bases not matched to a gene; V was cut back by 5 bases and J by 5 bases. CDR1 is LNHDA, CDR2 SQIVND, per germline (reference sequence). The CDR3 runs 16 residues. In DNA form, the CDR3 reads TGTGCCAGTAGTTTTGGCCTAGCGGGACCTGGGGAGACCCAGTACTTC. It translates to CASSFGLAGPGETQYF.

The chain uses TRBV2 and TRBJ2-7; 9 bases are a match to TRBD1. This CDR3 is built from 14 residues. Per the germline V gene, CDR1 is SNHLY and CDR2 is FYNNEI. V trimming: 1 base; J trimming: 6 bases; junction bases outside the gene matches: 4. The CDR3 nucleotides read TGTGCCAGCAGTGAAGTGGGACAGGGAGCCGAGCAGTACTTC. Its translation is CASSEVGQGAEQYF.

The V call is TRBV12-3 or TRBV12-4, the J call TRBJ2-1; 15 bases agree with TRBD2. The CDR3 extends over 19 amino acids. With V trimmed by 5 bases and J by 4 bases, 12 bases remained unmatched. The CDR3 sequence is CASSPRPGLAGGSYNEQFF. The CDR3, as DNA: TGTGCCAGCAGTCCTAGGCCGGGACTAGCGGGAGGATCATACAATGAGCAGTTCTTC.

In this sample, this clonotype turned up many times. The chain uses TRBV7-2 and TRBJ2-3; 15 nucleotides agree with TRBD2. Losses at the gene ends were 5 bases for V and 4 bases for J; bases not matched to a gene: 7. CDR3 length: 17 amino acids. From germline, CDR1 is SGHTA and CDR2 FQGNSA. CDR3: CASSPSGLAGGSDTQYF. As DNA, the CDR3 is TGTGCCAGCAGCCCCAGCGGACTAGCGGGAGGGTCAGATACGCAGTATTTT.

This clonotype was seen just once. This may stem from a read error, because a much larger clone lies one nucleotide away. This rearrangement joins TRBV9 to TRBJ2-2; either TRBD1 or TRBD2 may supply D (6 bases each). The V gene's germline CDR1 is SGDLS and CDR2 YYNGEE. This CDR3 has 14 residues. The CDR3 spells CAGSVGGSTGELFF. For the CDR3, the DNA is TGTGCCGGCAGCGTAGGGGGGTCGACCGGGGAGCTGTTTTTT.

V is TRBV27 and J is TRBJ2-1; TRBD2 agrees at 7 bases. Germline values: CDR1 MNHEY, CDR2 SMNVEV (reference sequence). Trimming took 5 bases from V and 4 from J; bases not matched to a gene: 8. This CDR3 region has 15 residues. The CDR3 reads CASSVRDYRYNEQFF. The CDR3 coding sequence is TGTGCCAGCAGTGTACGGGACTACCGATACAATGAGCAGTTCTTC.

The chain joins TRBV3-1 to TRBJ2-1, with D possibly called TRBD1 or TRBD2 (5 bases each). The CDR3 has 15 residues. V was cut by 2 bases and J by 8 bases, with 16 bases left in between. Per germline, CDR1 LGHDT and CDR2 YNNKEL (reference sequence). The DNA of the CDR3 is TGTGCCAGCAGCCAAAGGGACGCCGCATCCCATGAGCAGTTCTTC. Its protein product is CASSQRDAASHEQFF.

The chain has TRBV2 and TRBJ1-1; D ambiguous. Trimming left V 7 bases short and J 1 base short, with 10 bases between. Germline assignment: CDR1 SNHLY and CDR2 FYNNEI. This CDR3 has 13 amino acids. The CDR3 nucleotides read TGTGCCAGCAAGTTTGGGGAGAACACTGAAGCTTTCTTT. Translating gives CASKFGENTEAFF.

The genes are TRBV29-1 and TRBJ1-2; no clear D. V gave up 4 bases and J gave up 7 bases, with 13 bases separating them. The CDR3 has 12 residues. Germline-derived CDR1 and CDR2 are SQVTM and ANQGSEA. The CDR3 loop reads CSVVTGGSGYTF. Written as DNA, the CDR3 is TGCAGCGTTGTAACGGGAGGAAGTGGCTACACCTTC.

As to this clonotype: This sequence may be a read error, since a much larger clone differs from it by one base. The chain links TRBV4-1 to TRBJ1-6; no definite D call. The CDR3 is made up of 14 amino acids. CDR1 is MGHRA and CDR2 is YSYEKL in the germline V gene. V lost 1 base, J lost 6 bases, and 7 bases lay in between. CDR3 residues: CASSQVFRNSPLHF. In nucleotides, the CDR3 is TGCGCCAGCAGCCAAGTTTTTCGTAATTCACCCCTCCACTTT.